This TCR beta chain derives from a study of blood T cell repertoires in COVID-19. Study information: The United States, Italy and Spain provided the acute and convalescent COVID-19 samples. Sample material is recorded as cDNA or gDNA derived from T cells, B-cell-depleted T cells, or PBMCs.

The ends lost 9 bases at V and 11 bases at J; junction bases unmatched: 15. Germline CDR1 and CDR2: KGHDR and SFDVKD. The CDR3 runs 14 residues. Original methodology: Quantification of nucleated cells was approximated via reference gene primer amplification. Clones were read by immunoSEQ multiplex PCR, and TCRdb kept only the in-frame ones, dropping some. V, J and clone size are taken as reported in that table, and D and trimming were inferred from the DNA itself. The table lists 200,000 or so clones, around 90% of them singletons. This clonotype was sampled from a man between 60 and 70 years old who had recovered from COVID-19. The V and J genes are TRBV24-1 and TRBJ1-1; 9 bases line up with TRBD1. Sequencing was done on a sample of peripheral blood. The DNA for the CDR3 is TGTGCCACCCGTAGCACCGGGACAGGGAGTCCGGCTTTCTTT. Protein sequence: CATRSTGTGSPAFF.